The 27 T cell receptor beta chains given below trace back to one sample, sequenced in a study of monozygotic twins with inflammatory bowel disease. TCRdb re-analyzed the 5' RACE reads; it lists each CDR3 protein once, without DNA. The table counts nearly 450,000 distinct CDR3 sequences; 2% to 3% lies in the top ten. The sequenced sample consisted of blood. The receptors stem from a human donor with ulcerative colitis or Crohn's disease, or a healthy co-twin of an affected twin (not recorded which).

V gene TRBV5-1 combines with J gene TRBJ2-3. The CDR3 totals 14 residues. CDR1 and CDR2 from the germline V gene are SGHRS and YFSETQ. The chain's CDR3 is CASSSTTGSDTQYF.

The J gene is TRBJ2-3, the V gene TRBV10-3. Germline-derived CDR1 and CDR2 are ENHRY and SYGVKD. This CDR3 is 16 amino acids long. CDR3 loop: CAISDLDPAHTDTQYF.

The chain employs TRBV11-2 and TRBJ2-1; TCRdb outputs TRBD1, but without DNA this stays unchecked. This CDR3 has 14 residues. Germline V CDR1 and CDR2: SGHAT, FQNNGV. CDR3 protein: CASSGGQLYNEQFF. The whole variable domain, remainder taken from reference TRBV11-2 and TRBJ2-1, is EAGVAQSPRYKIIEKRQSVAFWCNPISGHATLYWYQQILGQGPKLLIQFQNNGVVDDSQLPKDRFSAERLKGVDSTLKIQPAKLEDSAVYLCASSGGQLYNEQFFGPGTRLTVL.

The chain recombines TRBV30 with TRBJ2-7; the D gene TCRdb calls, TRBD1, cannot be checked with no DNA. Germline CDR1 and CDR2: GTSNPN and SVGIG (reference sequence). This CDR3 comprises 16 residues. The CDR3 sequence is CAWSGGSDSLTYEQYF.

J is TRBJ1-5 and V is TRBV12-3 or TRBV12-4. This CDR3 is 13 amino acids long. The CDR3 here is CASSLSAVQPLHF.

This chain joins TRBV20-1 and TRBJ1-2; TCRdb's D call of TRBD1 is untestable without DNA. CDR1 and CDR2 from the germline V gene are DFQATT and SNEGSKA (reference sequence). The CDR3 spans 14 residues. The CDR3 loop reads CSAREGTSSIGYTF.

The V gene is TRBV7-6, the J gene TRBJ2-1; the D call of TRBD1 rests on TCRdb alone, since no DNA is present to check it. In germline, CDR1 is SGHVS, CDR2 FNYEAQ. The CDR3 is made up of 17 amino acids. CDR3: CASSLFAHLISYNEQFF.

The chain links TRBV5-1 to TRBJ1-2; the TCRdb call, TRBD1, lacks DNA for checking. The CDR3 is made up of 17 amino acids. In germline, CDR1 is SGHRS, CDR2 YFSETQ. CDR3 residues: CASSLGRGDRGNYGYTF.

The chain uses TRBV11-2 and TRBJ1-1; TCRdb picks TRBD1, but there is no DNA to check that call. CDR1 and CDR2 from the germline V gene are SGHAT and FQNNGV. The CDR3 has 18 amino acids. The CDR3 protein is CASSLWWDRGGRGTEAFF.

This rearrangement joins TRBV5-5 to TRBJ2-2. There are 15 residues in the CDR3. The germline V gene has CDR1 SGHKS and CDR2 YYEKEE (reference sequence). The CDR3: CASSLEQANTGELFF.

The chain recombines TRBV5-1 with TRBJ1-1; absent DNA, TCRdb's TRBD1 call cannot be checked. CDR1 SGHRS and CDR2 YFSETQ come from the germline V gene. The CDR3 sequence is 13 residues long. The CDR3 spells CASSSGQNTEAFF.

This chain uses TRBV12-3 or TRBV12-4 with TRBJ1-1; the TCRdb D gene call, TRBD1, has no DNA to confirm it. The CDR3 has 12 residues. Here the CDR3 reads CASSLGTDEAFF.

The chain employs TRBV29-1 and TRBJ2-1; TCRdb's D call of TRBD1 is untestable without DNA. CDR3 size: 15 residues. CDR1 is SQVTM and CDR2 is ANQGSEA in the germline V gene. The CDR3 loop reads CSVAAGTFISDEQFF.

The rearrangement links TRBV29-1 to TRBJ1-3; TCRdb calls TRBD1, which cannot be checked without DNA. This CDR3 is built from 14 residues. Per germline, CDR1 SQVTM and CDR2 ANQGSEA. The CDR3 is CSVSHTGTGNTIYF.

The V call is TRBV5-1, the J call TRBJ1-6. The CDR3 totals 13 residues. Germline-derived CDR1 and CDR2 are SGHRS and YFSETQ. This chain's CDR3 is CASSLTDNSPLHF.

This sequence joins TRBV29-1 and TRBJ1-2; TCRdb selects TRBD1, and the lack of DNA leaves this call unchecked. From germline, CDR1 is SQVTM and CDR2 ANQGSEA. The CDR3 is made up of 13 amino acids. The CDR3 is CSVDNREDYGYTF.

The rearrangement joins TRBV5-1 to TRBJ2-6. The CDR3 length is 15 residues. Germline CDR1 is SGHRS and CDR2 is YFSETQ. The CDR3 is CASSLTEAGANVLTF.

The chain couples TRBV7-2 to TRBJ2-1; checking the TCRdb D call of TRBD1 is not possible without DNA. CDR3 length: 15 amino acids. CDR1 is SGHTA and CDR2 is FQGNSA in the germline V gene. The chain's CDR3 is CASSRGTILYNEQFF. Looking up the rest from reference TRBV7-2 and TRBJ2-1 gives the full variable domain: GAGVSQSPSNKVTEKGKDVELRCDPISGHTALYWYRQSLGQGLEFLIYFQGNSAPDKSGLPSDRFSAERTGGSVSTLTIQRTQQEDSAVYLCASSRGTILYNEQFFGPGTRLTVL.

The chain has TRBV20-1 and TRBJ2-1. CDR1 DFQATT and CDR2 SNEGSKA come from the germline V gene (reference sequence). The CDR3 is 14 amino acids. CDR3 sequence reads: CSASWSSLGNEQFF.

The chain links TRBV29-1 to TRBJ1-1; TCRdb proposes TRBD1, but this gene call is untestable without DNA. The germline gives CDR1 SQVTM, CDR2 ANQGSEA. This CDR3 spans 13 amino acids. This chain's CDR3 is CSVHRVVKAEAFF.

The gene calls are TRBV9 and TRBJ2-3; TCRdb proposes TRBD1, but this gene call is untestable without DNA. The CDR3 is 15 residues long. The germline V gene has CDR1 SGDLS and CDR2 YYNGEE. CDR3 sequence: CASSVGDRGTDTQYF.

The J gene is TRBJ2-7, the V gene TRBV20-1; TCRdb designates TRBD2, a call that cannot be tested without DNA. Germline V gene sequence: CDR1 DFQATT, CDR2 SNEGSKA (reference sequence). The CDR3 runs to 12 residues. The CDR3 loop reads CSAKMAGNEQYF.

This chain connects TRBV10-3 to TRBJ1-5. This CDR3 is built from 13 residues. Germline assignment: CDR1 ENHRY and CDR2 SYGVKD. The CDR3 loop reads CAISGQFDQPQHF.

The chain has TRBV18 and TRBJ1-2; no DNA is available, so the TRBD1 call from TCRdb remains unchecked. There are 17 residues in the CDR3. Per germline, CDR1 KGHSH and CDR2 LQKENI. CDR3 sequence reads: CASSPGWKGAPDYGYTF. Full variable domain (missing parts from reference TRBV18 and TRBJ1-2): NAGVMQNPRHLVRRRGQEARLRCSPMKGHSHVYWYRQLPEEGLKFMVYLQKENIIDESGMPKERFSAEFPKEGPSILRIQQVVRGDSAAYFCASSPGWKGAPDYGYTFGSGTRLTVV.

The rearrangement links TRBV12-3 or TRBV12-4 to TRBJ1-1. This CDR3 region has 13 residues. CDR3 amino acids: CASRLRLSPEAFF.

This chain uses TRBV3-1 with TRBJ1-1; the TCRdb call, TRBD1, lacks DNA for checking. The CDR3 extends over 15 amino acids. The germline CDR1 and CDR2 sequences are LGHDT and YNNKEL (reference sequence). The CDR3 is CASSQDGDSRREAFF.

The chain links TRBV20-1 to TRBJ2-1; the TRBD2 assignment by TCRdb is unverifiable without DNA. CDR1 and CDR2 from the germline V gene are DFQATT and SNEGSKA (reference sequence). This CDR3 has 16 residues. CDR3: CSAPGPLLAGHNEQFF.